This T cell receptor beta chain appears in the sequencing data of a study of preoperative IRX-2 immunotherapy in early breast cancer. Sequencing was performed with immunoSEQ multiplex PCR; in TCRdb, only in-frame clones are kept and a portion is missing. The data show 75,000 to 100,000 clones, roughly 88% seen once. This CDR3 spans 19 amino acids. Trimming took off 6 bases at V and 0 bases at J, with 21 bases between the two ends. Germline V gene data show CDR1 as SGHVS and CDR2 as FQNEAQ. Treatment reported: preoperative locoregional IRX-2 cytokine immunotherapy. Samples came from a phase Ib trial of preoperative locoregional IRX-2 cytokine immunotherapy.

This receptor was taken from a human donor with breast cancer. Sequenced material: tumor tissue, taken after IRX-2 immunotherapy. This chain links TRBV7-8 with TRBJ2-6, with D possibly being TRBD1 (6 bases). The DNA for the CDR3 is TGTGCCAGCAGTCCCCCCCAGGGGACACGGATCTCTGGGGCCAACGTCCTGACTTTC. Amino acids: CASSPPQGTRISGANVLTF. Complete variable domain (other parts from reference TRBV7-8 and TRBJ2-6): GAGVSQSPRYKVAKRGQDVALRCDPISGHVSLFWYQQALGQGPEFLTYFQNEAQLDKSGLPSDRFFAERPEGSVSTLKIQRTQQEDSAVYLCASSPPQGTRISGANVLTFGAGSRLTVL.